These 28 T cell receptor beta chains were all obtained from the same sample, sequenced in a study of T cell responses to AZD1222 COVID-19 vaccine. The data were produced by immunoSEQ multiplex PCR, yet TCRdb's version contains in-frame clones alone and is incomplete. Among about 86,000 clones listed, around 88% were seen once. The sequencing here drew on peripheral blood, taken on day 0 of MenACWY control vaccination. All receptors come from an adult in good health.

J is TRBJ2-2 and V is TRBV5-5; TRBD2 matches at 12 bases. This CDR3 is 18 amino acids long. Germline CDR1 SGHKS, CDR2 YYEKEE (reference sequence). Trimming at V came to 4 bases and at J to 1 base, leaving 8 bases not matched to a gene. The CDR3 DNA follows: TGTGCCAGCAGCCTGCGACCGGGACTAGCGGGGAACACCGGGGAGCTGTTTTTT. It translates to CASSLRPGLAGNTGELFF.

This sequence joins TRBV2 and TRBJ1-4, with no clear D. CDR1 is SNHLY and CDR2 is FYNNEI in the germline V gene. This CDR3 has 12 residues. Between the trimmed V and J ends, which lost 8 bases and 4 bases, there was a span of 8 bases. CDR3 protein: CASATRNEKLFF. The CDR3 DNA is TGTGCCAGCGCAACGCGTAATGAAAAACTGTTTTTT. Filled out from reference TRBV2 and TRBJ1-4, the complete variable domain reads EPEVTQTPSHQVTQMGQEVILRCVPISNHLYFYWYRQILGQKVEFLVSFYNNEISEKSEIFDDQFSVERPDGSNFTLKIRSTKLEDSAMYFCASATRNEKLFFGSGTQLSVL.

The gene calls are TRBV5-1 and TRBJ2-5, with a tentative D call TRBD1 (5 bases). Trimming took 5 bases from V and 2 from J, leaving 10 bases between them. The CDR3 sequence is 13 residues long. Per the germline V gene, CDR1 is SGHRS and CDR2 is YFSETQ. CDR3 loop: CASRGLGQETQYF. In DNA, the CDR3 is TGCGCCAGCAGGGGGCTGGGTCAAGAGACCCAGTACTTC.

This rearrangement joins TRBV7-8 to TRBJ1-2; 8 bases fit TRBD1. CDR3 length: 15 residues. Germline lookup yields CDR1 SGHVS and CDR2 FQNEAQ. J gave up 4 bases and V 3 bases, and 7 bases lay outside the gene matches. The CDR3 region has the DNA TGTGCCAGCAGCTTGGTGGCAGGGGGCCCCTATGGCTACACCTTC. Translating gives CASSLVAGGPYGYTF. Full variable domain (rest looked up from reference TRBV7-8 and TRBJ1-2): GAGVSQSPRYKVAKRGQDVALRCDPISGHVSLFWYQQALGQGPEFLTYFQNEAQLDKSGLPSDRFFAERPEGSVSTLKIQRTQQEDSAVYLCASSLVAGGPYGYTFGSGTRLTVV.

The V call is TRBV15, the J call TRBJ2-2; TRBD2 matches at 10 bases. Germline V gene data show CDR1 as LNHNV and CDR2 as YYDKDF (reference sequence). CDR3 length: 17 residues. The ends lost 0 bases at V and 4 bases at J; junction bases unmatched: 5. The CDR3 nucleotides read TGTGCCACCAGCAGAGATAGCCTAGCGGGGGCCACCGGGGAGCTGTTTTTT. It yields the protein CATSRDSLAGATGELFF.

V gene TRBV15 combines with J gene TRBJ2-2; 9 bases fit TRBD1. Germline V gene sequence: CDR1 LNHNV, CDR2 YYDKDF (reference sequence). The CDR3 length is 15 residues. After removal of 3 bases from V and 3 bases from J, the junction contained 2 bases not matched to a gene. The CDR3 nucleotides read TGTGCCACCAGCAGGGGACAGGGCCACACCGGGGAGCTGTTTTTT. This sequence encodes CATSRGQGHTGELFF.

J is TRBJ1-2 and V is TRBV3-1 (or the pseudogene TRBV3-2), with TRBD1 matching 7 bases. There are 13 residues in the CDR3. V was pared by 4 bases and J by 8 bases, with 7 bases of the junction left unmatched. Germline V gene sequence: CDR1 LGHDT, CDR2 YNNKEL (reference sequence). The CDR3 spells CASSRGTVGGYTF. In nucleotides, the CDR3 is TGTGCCAGCAGCCGAGGGACAGTGGGCGGCTACACCTTC.

J is TRBJ1-6 and V is TRBV7-2; 11 bases are a match to TRBD1. The CDR3 is made up of 14 amino acids. Germline V gives CDR1 SGHTA, CDR2 FQGNSA. V was clipped by 5 bases and J by 9 bases; unmatched bases: 3. CDR3 sequence (DNA): TGTGCCAGCAGCCGGACAGGGGGCAGTTCACCCCTCCACTTT. Translated, it gives CASSRTGGSSPLHF.

The chain has TRBV7-2 and TRBJ2-2; TRBD1 matches 10 bases. With 6 bases clipped from V and 6 bases from J, the junction kept 10 bases outside the gene matches. CDR1 and CDR2 from the germline V gene are SGHTA and FQGNSA. The CDR3 totals 16 residues. This CDR3 reads CASSLTGTGDPGELFF. The CDR3 bases are TGTGCCAGCAGTCTAACCGGGACAGGGGACCCCGGGGAGCTGTTTTTT.

This clone was seen a single time. V usage is TRBV7-2 and J usage is TRBJ2-4, with 7 bases aligning to TRBD2. The CDR3 is 17 residues long. V shed 5 bases, J shed 0 bases, and the junction held 10 bases outside the gene matches. Per the germline V gene, CDR1 is SGHTA and CDR2 is FQGNSA. In nucleotides, the CDR3 is TGTGCCAGCAGCCCTGGGGAGCGGGGACTAGCCAAAAACATTCAGTACTTC. Translation gives CASSPGERGLAKNIQYF.

This chain links TRBV9 with TRBJ2-3; D may be TRBD2 (6 bases). This CDR3 comprises 16 residues. In germline, CDR1 is SGDLS, CDR2 YYNGEE. Trimming stripped 2 bases from V and 0 bases from J, with 13 bases between. This chain's CDR3 is CASSVGLSPSTDTQYF. In nucleotides, the CDR3 is TGTGCCAGCAGCGTCGGACTATCCCCTAGCACAGATACGCAGTATTTT.

The chain combines TRBV4-1 with TRBJ2-7, with D possibly matching TRBD1 (6 bases). V was clipped by 0 bases and J by 0 bases, with 12 bases between them. This CDR3 has 16 amino acids. From germline, CDR1 is MGHRA and CDR2 YSYEKL. CDR3 in DNA: TGCGCCAGCAGCCAAGACGACAGGTCGAGCTCCTACGAGCAGTACTTC. Encoded protein: CASSQDDRSSSYEQYF.

On this clone itself: Distinct nucleotide sequences in the sample also encode this CDR3. V and J are TRBV2 and TRBJ2-7, with D possibly matching TRBD2 (5 bases). Trimming pared 4 bases from V and 1 base from J, leaving 8 bases between. Germline loops: CDR1 SNHLY, CDR2 FYNNEI. This CDR3 has 13 amino acids. The CDR3 loop reads CASSGTASYEQYF. The CDR3 DNA reads TGTGCCAGCAGTGGGACTGCATCCTACGAGCAGTACTTC. The variable domain in full, with the rest retrieved from reference TRBV2 and TRBJ2-7, is EPEVTQTPSHQVTQMGQEVILRCVPISNHLYFYWYRQILGQKVEFLVSFYNNEISEKSEIFDDQFSVERPDGSNFTLKIRSTKLEDSAMYFCASSGTASYEQYFGPGTRLTVT.

The J gene is TRBJ1-1, the V gene TRBV18; 7 bases map to TRBD1. The CDR3 length is 15 residues. V dropped 4 bases and J dropped 7; count of bases not matched to a gene: 12. Germline loops: CDR1 KGHSH, CDR2 LQKENI. CDR3 loop: CASSRRDSNPYEAFF. CDR3 nucleotides: TGTGCCAGCTCACGGAGGGACAGTAACCCCTATGAAGCTTTCTTT. The entire variable domain, with the rest obtained from reference TRBV18 and TRBJ1-1, is as follows: NAGVMQNPRHLVRRRGQEARLRCSPMKGHSHVYWYRQLPEEGLKFMVYLQKENIIDESGMPKERFSAEFPKEGPSILRIQQVVRGDSAAYFCASSRRDSNPYEAFFGQGTRLTVV.

The chain joins TRBV5-5 to TRBJ2-7, with 10 bases identical to TRBD1. The length of the CDR3 is 15 residues. V was pared by 2 bases and J by 6 bases, with 8 bases of the junction left unmatched. The germline CDR1 and CDR2 sequences are SGHKS and YYEKEE (reference sequence). For the CDR3, the DNA is TGTGCCAGCAGCTTCCCCGGGACAGGGGTTCTCGAGCAGTACTTC. Translation gives CASSFPGTGVLEQYF.

The genes are TRBV7-8 and TRBJ2-5, with D perhaps matching TRBD1 or TRBD2 (5 bases each). The CDR3 consists of 13 residues. The germline gives CDR1 SGHVS, CDR2 FQNEAQ. V was shortened by 4 bases and J by 5 bases, with 11 bases between the two germline ends. The CDR3 reads CASSSRGAETQYF. The CDR3 coding sequence is TGTGCCAGCAGCTCTCGAGGGGCGGAGACCCAGTACTTC.

V usage is TRBV2 and J usage is TRBJ2-5, with 7 bases matching TRBD2. The CDR3 totals 16 residues. V dropped 6 bases and J dropped 4; count of bases not matched to a gene: 14. The germline V gene has CDR1 SNHLY and CDR2 FYNNEI. The CDR3 nucleotides read TGTGCCAGCAGGGACTTTTCGCAGGGAGGGAGAGAGACCCAGTACTTC. It yields the protein CASRDFSQGGRETQYF.

This clone was counted only a few times. The chain couples TRBV9 to TRBJ2-1; 7 bases agree with TRBD1. The trim removed 0 bases at V and 0 bases at J, leaving 9 bases unmatched. CDR3 length equals 18 residues. Per the germline V gene, CDR1 is SGDLS and CDR2 is YYNGEE. CDR3 region: CASSVAGEGAYSYNEQFF. The DNA of the CDR3 is TGTGCCAGCAGCGTAGCTGGCGAGGGGGCTTACTCCTACAATGAGCAGTTCTTC.

This clone was recorded once. Compared with germline, one end of the junction differs, possibly owing to a read error. The CDR3 is CASGTSDQPQHF. CDR3 coding DNA: TGTGCTAGTGGCACTAGCGATCAGCCCCAGCATTTT. The rearrangement uses TRBV12-5 and TRBJ1-5; D remains unclear. Germline V gene data show CDR1 as LGHNT and CDR2 as FRNRAP. This CDR3 contains 12 residues.

The V and J genes are TRBV11-1 and TRBJ1-6; possibly TRBD1 for D (6 bases). This CDR3 contains 14 residues. Germline V lookup: CDR1 SGHAT, CDR2 FQDESV (reference sequence). The V and J ends lost 4 bases and 6 bases respectively, with 10 bases between them. The CDR3, as DNA: TGTGCCAGCAGCTCCGACAGGTCTAATTCACCCCTCCACTTT. Its translation is CASSSDRSNSPLHF.

The CDR3 loop is CASSLGTGPAISYTF. For the CDR3, the DNA is TGTGCCAGCAGCTTGGGGACAGGACCGGCTATAAGCTACACCTTC. This sequence joins TRBV7-2 and TRBJ1-2; 8 bases match TRBD1. The V gene end was trimmed by 3 bases and the J gene end by 9 bases; junction bases not matched to a gene: 12. There are 15 residues in the CDR3. From germline, CDR1 is SGHTA and CDR2 FQGNSA.

The chain joins TRBV5-1 to TRBJ2-5, with D possibly being TRBD2 (5 bases). Looked up from germline, CDR1 is SGHRS and CDR2 is YFSETQ. The CDR3 is made up of 13 amino acids. V was clipped by 1 base and J by 3 bases, with 7 bases between them. CDR3 coding DNA: TGCGCCAGCAGCTTGCCCGGGGAAGAGACCCAGTACTTC. Translated, it gives CASSLPGEETQYF.

This chain uses TRBV25-1 with TRBJ1-1; D ambiguous. Trimming cost V 2 bases and J 7 bases, with 8 bases left between them. Germline CDR1 MGHDK, CDR2 SYGVNS. This CDR3 is built from 12 residues. The CDR3 DNA reads TGTGCCAGCAGTGAACTTATGGGTGAAGCTTTCTTT. Residues: CASSELMGEAFF.

The chain combines TRBV19 with TRBJ1-4; 7 nucleotides align to TRBD1. Looked up from germline, CDR1 is LNHDA and CDR2 is SQIVND (reference sequence). This CDR3 contains 12 residues. J gave up 7 bases and V 7 bases, and 3 bases lay outside the gene matches. The CDR3 DNA is TGTGCCAGTATGTCAGGGGGTGAAAAACTGTTTTTT. This encodes CASMSGGEKLFF.

The rearrangement links TRBV15 to TRBJ2-7, with D uncertain. V dropped 0 bases and J dropped 2 bases, with 8 bases sitting between them. CDR3 size: 14 residues. Germline V lookup: CDR1 LNHNV, CDR2 YYDKDF (reference sequence). CDR3 nucleotide sequence: TGTGCCACCAGCAGAGATTCCACAGCCTACGAGCAGTACTTC. It specifies CATSRDSTAYEQYF.

The chain carries TRBV7-3 and TRBJ2-3; D might be TRBD1 (6 bases). V was pared by 5 bases and J by 3 bases, with 12 bases between. CDR3 length: 14 amino acids. Germline CDR1 and CDR2: SGHTA and FQGTGA. In nucleotides, the CDR3 is TGTGCCAGCAGCAAACAGGGAAGGACAGATACGCAGTATTTT. It translates to CASSKQGRTDTQYF.

This chain joins TRBV7-3 and TRBJ2-6; D is uncertain. This CDR3 spans 15 amino acids. CDR1 and CDR2 (germline): SGHTA, FQGTGA. V gave up 2 bases and J gave up 0 bases, with 5 bases separating them. DNA of the CDR3: TGTGCCAGCAGCTTAGGTCACTCTGGGGCCAACGTCCTGACTTTC. Translation gives CASSLGHSGANVLTF.

This sequence joins TRBV7-2 and TRBJ1-2; 9 positions match TRBD1. The CDR3 is 14 residues long. Germline V lookup: CDR1 SGHTA, CDR2 FQGNSA. The J segment lost 4 bases and the V segment lost 4 bases, leaving 4 bases of the junction unmatched. CDR3 in DNA: TGTGCCAGCAGCTCCGGGACAGGGTCCTATGGCTACACCTTC. Translated, it gives CASSSGTGSYGYTF.